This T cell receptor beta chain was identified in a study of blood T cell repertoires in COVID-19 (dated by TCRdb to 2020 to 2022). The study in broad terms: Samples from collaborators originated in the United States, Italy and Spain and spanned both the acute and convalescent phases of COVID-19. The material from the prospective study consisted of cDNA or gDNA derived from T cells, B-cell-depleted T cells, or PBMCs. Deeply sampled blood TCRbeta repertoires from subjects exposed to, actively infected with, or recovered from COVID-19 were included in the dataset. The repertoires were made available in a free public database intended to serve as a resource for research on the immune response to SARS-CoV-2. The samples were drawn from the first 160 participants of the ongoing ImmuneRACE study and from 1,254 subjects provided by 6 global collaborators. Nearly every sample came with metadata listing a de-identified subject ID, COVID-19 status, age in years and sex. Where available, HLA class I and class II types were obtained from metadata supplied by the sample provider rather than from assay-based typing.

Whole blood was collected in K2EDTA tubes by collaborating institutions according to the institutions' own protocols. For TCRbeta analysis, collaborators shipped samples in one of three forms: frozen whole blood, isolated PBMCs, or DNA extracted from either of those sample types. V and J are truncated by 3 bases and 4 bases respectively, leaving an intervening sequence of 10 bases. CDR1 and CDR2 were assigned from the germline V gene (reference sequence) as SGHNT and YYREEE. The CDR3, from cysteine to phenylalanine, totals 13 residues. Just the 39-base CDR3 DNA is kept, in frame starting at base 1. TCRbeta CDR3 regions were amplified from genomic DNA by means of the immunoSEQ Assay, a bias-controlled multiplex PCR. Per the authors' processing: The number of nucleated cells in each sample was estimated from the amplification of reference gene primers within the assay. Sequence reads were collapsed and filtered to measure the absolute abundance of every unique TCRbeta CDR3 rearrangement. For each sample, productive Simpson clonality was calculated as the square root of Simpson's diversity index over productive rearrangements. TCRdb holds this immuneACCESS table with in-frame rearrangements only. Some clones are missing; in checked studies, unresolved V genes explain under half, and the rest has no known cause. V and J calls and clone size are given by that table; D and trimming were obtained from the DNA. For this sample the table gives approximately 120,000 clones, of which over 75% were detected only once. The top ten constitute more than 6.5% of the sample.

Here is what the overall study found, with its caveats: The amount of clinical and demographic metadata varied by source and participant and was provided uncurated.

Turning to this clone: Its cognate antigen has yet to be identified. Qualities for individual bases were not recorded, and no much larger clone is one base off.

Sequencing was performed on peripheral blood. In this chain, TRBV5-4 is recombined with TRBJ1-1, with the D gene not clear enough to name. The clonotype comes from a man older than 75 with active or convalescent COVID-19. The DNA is TGTGCCAGCAGCTATCCGGGGAGCACTGAAGCTTTCTTT. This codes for CASSYPGSTEAFF.